The 7 T cell receptor beta chains presented below share a single source sample, sequenced in a study of STAT3 mutations in large granular lymphocyte leukemia. Findings of the study overall: At least one immunodominant TCR beta clonotype appeared in every T-cell large granular lymphocyte leukemia patient.

Sequencing used immunoSEQ multiplex PCR; TCRdb keeps in-frame clones, though not all of them. Here the sample spans approximately 8,000 clones, 91% being singletons. Antigens for these TCRs are unknown. The material sequenced was peripheral blood mononuclear cells. These TCRs come from a man aged 50 to 59 with T-cell large granular lymphocyte leukemia. Some clones in this sample may be carry-over from other donors' samples.

V usage is TRBV25-1 and J usage is TRBJ2-3; 13 bases map to TRBD2. Germline V gene lookup returns CDR1 MGHDK and CDR2 SYGVNS. The CDR3 covers 16 residues. V lost 5 bases to trimming and J lost 0 bases; unmatched junction nucleotides: 2. CDR3 DNA sequence: TGTGCCAGCAGTTTGGGACTAGCGGGAAGCACAGATACGCAGTATTTT. This codes for CASSLGLAGSTDTQYF.

This sequence joins TRBV5-1 and TRBJ1-1, with D possibly matching TRBD1 (5 bases). The CDR3 runs 14 residues. CDR1 is SGHRS, CDR2 YFSETQ, per germline. Deletions cut 1 base from V and 4 bases from J, with 11 bases between. The CDR3 sequence is CASSLTGGSTEAFF. The CDR3 bases are TGCGCCAGCAGCTTGACGGGGGGTTCCACTGAAGCTTTCTTT. Using reference TRBV5-1 and TRBJ1-1 for the parts outside the CDR3, the full variable domain is KAGVTQTPRYLIKTRGQQVTLSCSPISGHRSVSWYQQTPGQGLQFLFEYFSETQRNKGNFPGRFSGRQFSNSRSEMNVSTLELGDSALYLCASSLTGGSTEAFFGQGTRLTVV.

The V gene is TRBV10-3, the J gene TRBJ1-4, with D unresolved. CDR1 ENHRY and CDR2 SYGVKD come from the germline V gene. Trimming left V 3 bases short and J 7 bases short, with 12 bases between. The CDR3 covers 14 residues. The CDR3, as DNA: TGTGCCATCAGTGATTGGGAGGCAGGTGAAAAACTGTTTTTT. It translates to CAISDWEAGEKLFF.

V is TRBV2 and J is TRBJ1-5; D unresolved. V gave up 2 bases and J gave up 0 bases, with 8 bases separating them. CDR3 length equals 15 residues. The germline gives CDR1 SNHLY, CDR2 FYNNEI. The CDR3 DNA sequence: TGTGCCAGCAGTGAATCCGGGTATAGCAATCAGCCCCAGCATTTT. Its protein is CASSESGYSNQPQHF.

Sample share makes this clone large. The chain carries TRBV11-2 and TRBJ2-3, with 8 bases aligning to TRBD2. CDR1 is SGHAT, CDR2 FQNNGV, per germline. Unmatched junction bases numbered 5, after V lost 2 bases and J lost 4 bases. This CDR3 is 15 amino acids long. This chain's CDR3 is CASSLIPGGADTQYF. In nucleotides, the CDR3 is TGTGCCAGCAGCTTAATACCGGGGGGGGCAGATACGCAGTATTTT.

This chain joins TRBV20-1 and TRBJ2-3, with D unresolved. The CDR3 is 11 amino acids. With 3 bases removed from V and 1 base from J, the gap between germline ends came to 2 bases. Germline lookup yields CDR1 DFQATT and CDR2 SNEGSKA (reference sequence). CDR3 protein: CSASRTDTQYF. The CDR3 DNA reads TGCAGTGCTAGCCGCACAGATACGCAGTATTTT.

The chain has TRBV11-2 and TRBJ2-7; 7 bases map to TRBD1. CDR1 SGHAT and CDR2 FQNNGV come from the germline V gene. J was trimmed by 6 bases and V by 4 bases; bases with no gene match: 9. The CDR3 length is 14 residues. CDR3 sequence (DNA): TGTGCCAGCAGCTCCCCGGGACAGAGGCGCGAGCAGTACTTC. Residues: CASSSPGQRREQYF.